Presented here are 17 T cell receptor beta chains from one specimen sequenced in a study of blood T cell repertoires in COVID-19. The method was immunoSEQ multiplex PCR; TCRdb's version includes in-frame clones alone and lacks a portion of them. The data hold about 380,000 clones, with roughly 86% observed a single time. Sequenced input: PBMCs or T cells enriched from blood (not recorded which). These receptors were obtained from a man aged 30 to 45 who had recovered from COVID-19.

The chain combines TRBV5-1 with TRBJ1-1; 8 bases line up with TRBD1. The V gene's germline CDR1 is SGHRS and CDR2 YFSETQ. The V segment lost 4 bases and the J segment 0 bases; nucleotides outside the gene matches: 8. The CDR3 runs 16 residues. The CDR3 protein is CASSVAQGALNTEAFF. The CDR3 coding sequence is TGCGCCAGCAGCGTCGCCCAGGGGGCTCTGAACACTGAAGCTTTCTTT. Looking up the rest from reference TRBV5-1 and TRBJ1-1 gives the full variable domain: KAGVTQTPRYLIKTRGQQVTLSCSPISGHRSVSWYQQTPGQGLQFLFEYFSETQRNKGNFPGRFSGRQFSNSRSEMNVSTLELGDSALYLCASSVAQGALNTEAFFGQGTRLTVV.

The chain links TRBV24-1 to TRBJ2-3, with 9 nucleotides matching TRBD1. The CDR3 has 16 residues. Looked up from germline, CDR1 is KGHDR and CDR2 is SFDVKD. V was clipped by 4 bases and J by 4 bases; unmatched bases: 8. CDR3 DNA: TGTGCCACCAGTGACCCCGGGACAGGGAACGCAGATACGCAGTATTTT. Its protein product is CATSDPGTGNADTQYF.

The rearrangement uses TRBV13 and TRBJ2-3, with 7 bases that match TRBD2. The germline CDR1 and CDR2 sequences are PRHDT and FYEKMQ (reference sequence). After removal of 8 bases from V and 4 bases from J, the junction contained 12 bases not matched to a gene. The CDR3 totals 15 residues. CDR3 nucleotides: TGTGCCAGCCACACGAGGCTAGCGGCCTCAGATACGCAGTATTTT. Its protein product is CASHTRLAASDTQYF.

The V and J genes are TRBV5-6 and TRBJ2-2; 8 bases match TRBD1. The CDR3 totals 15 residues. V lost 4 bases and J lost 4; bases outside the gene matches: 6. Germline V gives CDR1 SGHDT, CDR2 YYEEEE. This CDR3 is CASSLPGGGTGELFF. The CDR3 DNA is TGTGCCAGCAGCCTGCCAGGGGGCGGCACCGGGGAGCTGTTTTTT.

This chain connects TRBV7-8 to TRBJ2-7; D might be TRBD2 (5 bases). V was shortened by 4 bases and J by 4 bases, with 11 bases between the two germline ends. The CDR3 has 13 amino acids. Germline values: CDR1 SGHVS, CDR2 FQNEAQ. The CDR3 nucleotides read TGTGCCAGCAGCTCAGGCCGCGGGTACGAGCAGTACTTC. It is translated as CASSSGRGYEQYF.

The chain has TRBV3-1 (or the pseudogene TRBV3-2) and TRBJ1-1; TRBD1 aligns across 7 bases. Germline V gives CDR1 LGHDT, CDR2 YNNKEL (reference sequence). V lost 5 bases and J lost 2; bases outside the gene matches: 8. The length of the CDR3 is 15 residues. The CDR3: CASSFGQVGNTEAFF. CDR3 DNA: TGTGCCAGCAGCTTTGGACAGGTCGGCAACACTGAAGCTTTCTTT.

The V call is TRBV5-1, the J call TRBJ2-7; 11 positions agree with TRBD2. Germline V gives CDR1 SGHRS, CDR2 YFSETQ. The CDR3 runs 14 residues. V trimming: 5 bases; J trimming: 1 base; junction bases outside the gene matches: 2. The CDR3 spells CASRRLAGSYEQYF. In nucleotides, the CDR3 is TGCGCCAGCAGGCGACTAGCGGGATCCTACGAGCAGTACTTC.

The CDR3 DNA reads as TGTGCCAGCAGCTTAGACGGTCTGCGGGGGGGCAATGAGCAGTTCTTC. Translating it yields CASSLDGLRGGNEQFF. The V gene is TRBV7-9, the J gene TRBJ2-1; 9 nucleotides agree with TRBD2. Trimming took 1 base from V and 6 from J; bases not matched to a gene: 7. CDR3 length: 16 amino acids. Germline CDR1 SEHNR, CDR2 FQNEAQ (reference sequence).

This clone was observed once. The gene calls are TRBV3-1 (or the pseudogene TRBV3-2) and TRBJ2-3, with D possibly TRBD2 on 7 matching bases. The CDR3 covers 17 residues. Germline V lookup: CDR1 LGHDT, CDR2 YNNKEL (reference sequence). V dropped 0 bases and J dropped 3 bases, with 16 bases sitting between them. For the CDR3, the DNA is TGTGCCAGCAGCCAAGATCGGGGGGCTTGGGCTACAGATACGCAGTATTTT. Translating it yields CASSQDRGAWATDTQYF.

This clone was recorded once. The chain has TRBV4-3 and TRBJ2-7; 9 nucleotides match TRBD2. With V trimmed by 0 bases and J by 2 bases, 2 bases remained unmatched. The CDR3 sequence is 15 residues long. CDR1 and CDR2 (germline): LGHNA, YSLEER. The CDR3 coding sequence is TGCGCCAGCAGCCAAGACCTAGCGGGGCCCTACGAGCAGTACTTC. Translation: CASSQDLAGPYEQYF.

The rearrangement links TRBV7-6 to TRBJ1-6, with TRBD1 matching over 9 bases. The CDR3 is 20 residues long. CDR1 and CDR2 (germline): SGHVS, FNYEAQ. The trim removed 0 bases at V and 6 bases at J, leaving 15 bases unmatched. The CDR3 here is CASSLAEHLTGGTFNSPLHF. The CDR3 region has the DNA TGTGCCAGCAGCTTAGCAGAACATCTAACAGGGGGCACCTTTAATTCACCCCTCCACTTT.

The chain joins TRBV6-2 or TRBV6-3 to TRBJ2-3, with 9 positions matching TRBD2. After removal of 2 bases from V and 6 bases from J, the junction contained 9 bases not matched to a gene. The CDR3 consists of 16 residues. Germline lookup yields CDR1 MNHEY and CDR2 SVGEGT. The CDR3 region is CASSYLLAGPGDTQYF. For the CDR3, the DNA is TGTGCCAGCAGTTACCTTCTAGCGGGGCCGGGGGATACGCAGTATTTT.

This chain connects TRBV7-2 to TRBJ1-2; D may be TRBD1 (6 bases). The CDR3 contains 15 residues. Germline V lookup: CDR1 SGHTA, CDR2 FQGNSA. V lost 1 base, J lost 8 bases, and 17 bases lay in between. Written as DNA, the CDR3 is TGTGCCAGCAGCTTAGTCCAGGGGCAGGGCGGAGGCTACACCTTC. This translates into CASSLVQGQGGGYTF.

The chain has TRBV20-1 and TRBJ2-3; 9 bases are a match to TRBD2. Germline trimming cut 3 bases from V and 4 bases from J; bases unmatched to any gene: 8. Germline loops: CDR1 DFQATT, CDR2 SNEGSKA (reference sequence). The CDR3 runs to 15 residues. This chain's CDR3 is CSASFGGGEADTQYF. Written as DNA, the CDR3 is TGCAGTGCTAGTTTTGGCGGGGGGGAGGCAGATACGCAGTATTTT.

CDR3 nucleotide sequence: TGTGCCAGCTCTAGGGACTATTCGCCGAACACTGAAGCTTTCTTT. Protein sequence: CASSRDYSPNTEAFF. This chain uses TRBV6-5 with TRBJ1-1, with D possibly matching TRBD1 (5 bases). Germline CDR1 reads MNHEY; CDR2 reads SVGAGI. V dropped 8 bases and J dropped 1 base, with 17 bases sitting between them. The CDR3 has 15 residues.

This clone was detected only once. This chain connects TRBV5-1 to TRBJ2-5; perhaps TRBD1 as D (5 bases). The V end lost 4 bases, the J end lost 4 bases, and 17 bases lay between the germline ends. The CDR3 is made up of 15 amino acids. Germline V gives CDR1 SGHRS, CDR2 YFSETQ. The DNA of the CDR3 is TGCGCCAGCAGCGTTGTAGCAGGGATGGGAGAGACCCAGTACTTC. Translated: CASSVVAGMGETQYF. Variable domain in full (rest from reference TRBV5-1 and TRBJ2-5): KAGVTQTPRYLIKTRGQQVTLSCSPISGHRSVSWYQQTPGQGLQFLFEYFSETQRNKGNFPGRFSGRQFSNSRSEMNVSTLELGDSALYLCASSVVAGMGETQYFGPGTRLLVL.

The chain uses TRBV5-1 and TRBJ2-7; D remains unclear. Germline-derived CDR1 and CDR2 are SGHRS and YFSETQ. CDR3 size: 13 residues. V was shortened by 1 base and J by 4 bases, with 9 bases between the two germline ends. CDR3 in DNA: TGCGCCAGCAGCTTGTTCCAGTCATACGAGCAGTACTTC. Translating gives CASSLFQSYEQYF.